The TCR beta chain described here comes from a study of shared clonotypes between healthy human individuals. In the naive CD8 group, cells lacked CD45RO and were positively selected for CCR7, so terminally differentiated effector memory CD45RA+ cells were left out. TCRdb's copy holds only in-frame clones and misses some; the assay was immunoSEQ multiplex PCR. The table includes under 2,000,000 clones, about 95% detected once. V was trimmed by 4 bases and J by 2 bases, leaving 8 bases between them. From germline, CDR1 is SGHRS and CDR2 YFSETQ. The CDR3 sequence is 13 residues long. The rearrangement links TRBV5-1 to TRBJ2-3; unclear D gene. The sequence came from a man aged 18 to 35 in good health. Material: naive CD8+ T cells sorted from blood. In DNA, the CDR3 is TGCGCCAGCAGCCTCTACCTCACAGATACGCAGTATTTT. It is translated as CASSLYLTDTQYF. The full variable domain, in which reference TRBV5-1 and TRBJ2-3 provide the parts outside the CDR3, is KAGVTQTPRYLIKTRGQQVTLSCSPISGHRSVSWYQQTPGQGLQFLFEYFSETQRNKGNFPGRFSGRQFSNSRSEMNVSTLELGDSALYLCASSLYLTDTQYFGPGTRLTVL.